Below, one T cell receptor beta chain is given with its context. Its specificity is unknown. The CDR3 consists of 13 residues. With 8 bases clipped from V and 4 bases from J, the junction kept 7 bases outside the gene matches. The V gene's germline CDR1 is SGHDN and CDR2 FVKESK. Some clones are missing from TCRdb's copy, which holds only in-frame ones; the method was immunoSEQ multiplex PCR. The profile shows under 55,000 clones, about nine tenths of them singletons. This entry comes from a study of OX40 agonist ivuxolimab in advanced cancers. Study-level points and caveats: The study found that CD8+ T cells averaged more expanded clones than CD4+. Partial responders dosed at 0.1-3.0 mg/kg displayed clonal expansion ranking among the lowest.

Sampling times: baseline, cycle 4 day 1, cycle 7 day 1. The rearrangement links TRBV14 to TRBJ1-1; 7 positions match TRBD1. Sequencing was performed on CD4+ or CD8+ T cells sorted from blood, taken in a trial of the OX40 agonist ivuxolimab. The receptor comes from an adult with an advanced solid tumor such as melanoma, head and neck, liver or kidney cancer. CDR3 bases: TGTGCCAGCGGACAGGCATCACCCACTGAAGCTTTCTTT. Its protein is CASGQASPTEAFF.